The 17 T cell receptor beta chains below all came from one sample that was sequenced in a study of shared clonotypes between healthy human individuals. Profiled with immunoSEQ multiplex PCR; TCRdb holds only in-frame clones, not every one. The top ten clones hold about 0.41% of a sample with a few million clones, approximately 95% of them seen once. The sample comprised naive CD4+ T cells from PBMCs. Subset in this sample: CD45RA+ positively selected. Receptors originate from a man aged 18 to 35 in good health. Some clones in this sample may be carry-over from other donors' samples.

The chain is built from TRBV5-1 and TRBJ1-5; 11 bases agree with TRBD1. This CDR3 contains 15 residues. CDR1 is SGHRS, CDR2 YFSETQ, per germline. The V segment lost 4 bases and the J segment 3 bases; nucleotides outside the gene matches: 3. CDR3 protein: CASSEGQGVNQPQHF. The CDR3 region has the DNA TGCGCCAGCAGCGAGGGACAGGGGGTCAATCAGCCCCAGCATTTT.

The chain combines TRBV14 with TRBJ2-3; TRBD2 is a possible D gene (7 bases). This CDR3 is built from 17 residues. CDR1 SGHDN and CDR2 FVKESK come from the germline V gene. Trimming took 1 base from V and 5 from J, leaving 19 bases between them. This chain's CDR3 is CASSQGPRGARGDTQYF. DNA of the CDR3: TGTGCCAGCAGCCAAGGCCCCCGGGGGGCCCGGGGAGATACGCAGTATTTT.

The chain uses TRBV28 and TRBJ2-1; 7 nucleotides line up with TRBD2. Germline assignment: CDR1 MDHEN and CDR2 SYDVKM. With V trimmed by 9 bases and J by 5 bases, 10 bases remained unmatched. This CDR3 contains 14 residues. CDR3 sequence (DNA): TGTGCCAGTCTAAGCGGGGCCTCTCACAATGAGCAGTTCTTC. Amino acids: CASLSGASHNEQFF.

The rearrangement uses TRBV27 and TRBJ2-2; 12 bases are a match to TRBD2. V lost 3 bases and J lost 5; bases outside the gene matches: 4. The CDR3 has 16 residues. The germline V gene encodes CDR1 MNHEY and CDR2 SMNVEV (reference sequence). CDR3 nucleotides: TGTGCCAGCAGTTTCGCACTAGCGGGAGGAACCGGGGAGCTGTTTTTT. It codes for CASSFALAGGTGELFF.

This chain links TRBV5-5 with TRBJ2-5, with 7 bases matching TRBD2. CDR3 size: 14 residues. Germline V gene data show CDR1 as SGHKS and CDR2 as YYEKEE (reference sequence). V lost 1 base, J lost 4 bases, and 4 bases stayed unmatched. This chain's CDR3 is CASSLMAGVETQYF. The DNA for the CDR3 is TGTGCCAGCAGCTTGATGGCGGGAGTAGAGACCCAGTACTTC.

The chain recombines TRBV28 with TRBJ2-4; TRBD1 or TRBD2 may be the D gene (6 bases each). The V and J ends lost 5 bases and 0 bases respectively, with 17 bases between them. CDR1 MDHEN and CDR2 SYDVKM come from the germline V gene. The CDR3 extends over 17 amino acids. CDR3 protein: CASSPRGRTLAKNIQYF. For the CDR3, the DNA is TGTGCCAGCAGTCCCCGGGGGCGGACCTTAGCCAAAAACATTCAGTACTTC.

The chain is built from TRBV4-1 and TRBJ2-5; D possibly matches TRBD1 or TRBD2 (5 bases each). The CDR3 has 17 residues. Germline assignment: CDR1 MGHRA and CDR2 YSYEKL. V was cut by 0 bases and J by 5 bases, with 19 bases left in between. The DNA of the CDR3 is TGCGCCAGCAGCCAAGATCCCAGGGAGCAAATTTGGGAGACCCAGTACTTC. This translates into CASSQDPREQIWETQYF.

The chain employs TRBV18 and TRBJ2-4; D is possibly TRBD1 (5 bases). Trimming took 6 bases from V and 10 from J, leaving 16 bases between them. The CDR3 runs 13 residues. Germline CDR1 KGHSH, CDR2 LQKENI. The CDR3 DNA follows: TGTGCCAGCTCCCCTGAAGGGGCGAGGATTCAGTACTTC. Protein product: CASSPEGARIQYF.

The chain uses TRBV7-8 and TRBJ2-2; D is uncertain. The CDR3 loop spans 17 amino acids. Germline CDR1 SGHVS, CDR2 FQNEAQ. V was pared by 1 base and J by 1 base, with 13 bases between. CDR3 region: CASSLEGKVLNTGELFF. CDR3 coding DNA: TGTGCCAGCAGCTTAGAGGGAAAGGTCCTGAACACCGGGGAGCTGTTTTTT.

The V call is TRBV27, the J call TRBJ2-5; D could derive from TRBD1 or TRBD2 (6 bases each). This CDR3 region has 17 residues. Germline V gives CDR1 MNHEY, CDR2 SMNVEV (reference sequence). The CDR3 region is CDTTGGTRENYQETQYF. The DNA for the CDR3 is TGTGATACGACCGGCGGGACAAGGGAAAATTACCAAGAGACCCAGTACTTC.

Only one count was recorded for this clone. The chain uses TRBV11-2 and TRBJ2-7; no clear D. This CDR3 region has 13 residues. Germline CDR1 SGHAT, CDR2 FQNNGV. V lost 4 bases and J 0 bases, leaving 7 bases between the germline ends. The CDR3 nucleotides read TGTGCCAGCAGCTCCCTGGTCTCCTACGAGCAGTACTTC. It codes for CASSSLVSYEQYF.

The V call is TRBV19, the J call TRBJ2-3, with D unresolved. The CDR3 extends over 14 amino acids. Germline V lookup: CDR1 LNHDA, CDR2 SQIVND (reference sequence). V was clipped by 7 bases and J by 4 bases, with 15 bases between them. The CDR3 region has the DNA TGTGCCAGTACCCCGGAGCTGATCGCAGATACGCAGTATTTT. Translating it yields CASTPELIADTQYF.

Notes on this clone: The sample has other DNA sequences that encode this CDR3 too. The CDR3 protein is CASSSTGAGANVLTF. CDR3 nucleotides: TGTGCCAGCAGTTCGACAGGGGCTGGGGCCAACGTCCTGACTTTC. This rearrangement joins TRBV28 to TRBJ2-6, with TRBD1 identical over 8 bases. The V and J ends lost 4 bases and 2 bases, in that order; junction bases with no gene match: 1. The CDR3 loop spans 15 amino acids. Germline CDR1 is MDHEN and CDR2 is SYDVKM.

A remark on this clone: This same CDR3 is encoded by further DNA sequences in the sample. The chain combines TRBV9 with TRBJ2-1; D is possibly TRBD2 (5 bases). The CDR3 runs 15 residues. V was cut by 4 bases and J by 0 bases, with 11 bases left in between. CDR1 is SGDLS and CDR2 is YYNGEE in the germline V gene. CDR3 region: CASSTSGSSYNEQFF. The DNA for the CDR3 is TGTGCCAGCAGCACGTCGGGGAGCTCCTACAATGAGCAGTTCTTC.

V and J are TRBV28 and TRBJ2-5, with D possibly matching TRBD2 (5 bases). The CDR3 has 16 residues. The V gene's germline CDR1 is MDHEN and CDR2 SYDVKM. V gave up 6 bases and J gave up 1 base, with 18 bases separating them. The DNA of the CDR3 is TGTGCCAGCAGCCTTATAAGCGGCACAGTCCAAGAGACCCAGTACTTC. This sequence encodes CASSLISGTVQETQYF. Complete variable domain (other parts from reference TRBV28 and TRBJ2-5): DVKVTQSSRYLVKRTGEKVFLECVQDMDHENMFWYRQDPGLGLRLIYFSYDVKMKEKGDIPEGYSVSREKKERFSLILESASTNQTSMYLCASSLISGTVQETQYFGPGTRLLVL.

The rearrangement uses TRBV14 and TRBJ2-1; tentatively, D is TRBD2 (5 bases). Germline lookup yields CDR1 SGHDN and CDR2 FVKESK. Trimming left V 4 bases short and J 3 bases short, with 13 bases between. CDR3 length: 15 amino acids. CDR3 sequence: CASSPYRRFYNEQFF. CDR3 in DNA: TGTGCCAGCAGCCCGTACCGGAGGTTCTACAATGAGCAGTTCTTC.

V gene TRBV7-9 combines with J gene TRBJ2-7, with D possibly called TRBD1 or TRBD2 (5 bases each). Trimming pared 5 bases from V and 6 bases from J, leaving 8 bases between. Germline CDR1 SEHNR, CDR2 FQNEAQ (reference sequence). The CDR3 spans 11 residues. CDR3 in amino acids: CASSRGTEQYF. The CDR3 bases are TGTGCCAGCAGCAGAGGGACCGAGCAGTACTTC.